The clone carrying this T cell receptor beta chain is large (0.1 to 1%) in the sample. This record belongs to a study of metastatic and nonmetastatic thyroid tumors. Looking at the study overall: Thyroid patients, malignant and benign, had repertoires compared across blood and tumor or nodule tissue.

Treatment of any kind had been given to no patient before thyroid surgery. As originally analysed: Researchers built a distant-metastasis classifier for papillary thyroid cancer that drew on CDR3 differences across clinicopathological groups. TCRdb reanalyzed the PCR reads with MiXCR. V and J calls and clone size were set by TCRdb, not the authors. This sample yields thousands of clones, of which under 30% are seen a single time; roughly 20% belongs to the top ten. The CDR3 has 14 amino acids. Germline V lookup: CDR1 MNHEY, CDR2 SVGEGT. The V and J ends lost 8 bases and 4 bases respectively, with 15 bases between them.

The sequencing sample was made of adjacent normal tissue. This sequence was found in a male donor with papillary thyroid cancer or a benign thyroid nodule (not recorded which). Some clones in this sample may be carry-over from other donors' samples. V gene TRBV6-2 or TRBV6-3 combines with J gene TRBJ1-5; D possibly corresponds to TRBD1 (6 bases). CDR3 DNA sequence: TGTGCCAGCCTCCCCTCAGGGGAAAATCAGCCCCAGCATTTT. This encodes CASLPSGENQPQHF.